This T cell receptor (beta chain) was identified in a study of T cells in Graves' hyperthyroidism and ophthalmopathy. Researchers took RNA transcripts and amplified the TCR beta CDR3 regions from them. Using the HTBI primer set, a first-round RT-PCR was run on the TCR CDR3. Via MiXCR, TCRdb re-called the multiplex PCR reads, giving one row per CDR3 protein. The sample contains roughly 510,000 distinct CDR3 sequences, roughly 45% of which appear only once. This clonotype was seen more than once but under ten times. The germline V gene encodes CDR1 GTSNPN and CDR2 SVGIG (reference sequence). CDR3 size: 13 residues. Deletions cut 4 bases from V and 3 bases from J, with 10 bases between.

V gene TRBV30 combines with J gene TRBJ1-5; no clear D. The receptor's source is an adult woman with Graves' disease, either hyperthyroidism or ophthalmopathy (not recorded which). The specimen was peripheral blood or thyroid tissue (not recorded which). The CDR3 region is CAWTGQDNQPQHF. CDR3 in DNA: TGTGCCTGGACCGGGCAGGACAATCAGCCCCAGCATTTT.